These T cell receptor beta chains were read from a single sample in a study of T cell repertoires in cytomegalovirus infection. Their target antigens are unknown. TCRdb redid the calling of the reads with MiXCR, one entry per CDR3 protein. This sample has about 890,000 distinct CDR3 sequences, with around 32% found just once. The sequencing used cultured CD8+ T cells from PBMCs, collected from culture after CMV antigen stimulation. The receptors derive from a human donor in good health (CMV status not recorded). Some clones in this sample may be carry-over from other donors' samples. Both conserved end residues are part of each CDR3. D genes are given only for firm matches. Rows give clone size only sometimes, using once, few, many, or a class for an expanded clone.

V gene: TRBV7-2; J gene: TRBJ2-1; D gene: .; clone size: few; CDR3 DNA: TGTGCCAGCAGCTCACCCTTTGGTGGGTATGAGCAGTTCTTC; CDR3 protein: CASSSPFGGYEQFF
V gene: TRBV20-1; J gene: TRBJ1-1; D gene: .; clone size: few; CDR3 DNA: TGCAGTGCTCGGAGAGAGGTCTCGATGAACACTGAAGCTTTCTTT; CDR3 protein: CSARREVSMNTEAFF
V gene: TRBV27; J gene: TRBJ1-1; D gene: .; clone size: .; CDR3 DNA: TGTGCCAGCAGTTTATCGACAGGCGGGCCTGAAGCTTTCTTT; CDR3 protein: CASSLSTGGPEAFF
V gene: TRBV7-9; J gene: TRBJ2-7; D gene: TRBD2; clone size: many; CDR3 DNA: TGTGCCAGCAGCTCACCCACGGGACTAGTCGCAGACGAGCAGTACTTC; CDR3 protein: CASSSPTGLVADEQYF
V gene: TRBV4-1; J gene: TRBJ2-2; D gene: .; clone size: .; CDR3 DNA: TGCGCCAGCAGCCAAGTGACAGGGACTGGGGAGCTGTTTTTT; CDR3 protein: CASSQVTGTGELFF
V gene: TRBV4-1; J gene: TRBJ1-1; D gene: .; clone size: .; CDR3 DNA: TGCGCCAGCAGCCAAGTGGGGGTAGGGACTGAAGCTTTCTTT; CDR3 protein: CASSQVGVGTEAFF
V gene: TRBV6-6; J gene: TRBJ2-6; D gene: .; clone size: few; CDR3 DNA: TGTGCCACCGGACGTTGGGGGAACTCTGGGGCCAACGTCCTGACTTTC; CDR3 protein: CATGRWGNSGANVLTF
V gene: TRBV28; J gene: TRBJ1-1; D gene: .; clone size: .; CDR3 DNA: TGTGCCAGCACCCTTAATGGGGGAGCCACTGAAGCTTTCTTT; CDR3 protein: CASTLNGGATEAFF
V gene: TRBV6-5; J gene: TRBJ1-1; D gene: .; clone size: few; CDR3 DNA: TGTGCCAGCAGCCAGGGATATGACACTGAAGCTTTCTTT; CDR3 protein: CASSQGYDTEAFF
V gene: TRBV12-3/TRBV12-4; J gene: TRBJ2-7; D gene: .; clone size: few; CDR3 DNA: TGTGCCAGCGGACCAGGGAAGTCCTACGAGCAGTACTTC; CDR3 protein: CASGPGKSYEQYF
V gene: TRBV4-2; J gene: TRBJ2-3; D gene: .; clone size: .; CDR3 DNA: TGTGCCAGCAGCCAAAGGACTCGCACAGATACGCAGTATTTT; CDR3 protein: CASSQRTRTDTQYF
V gene: TRBV7-9; J gene: TRBJ1-6; D gene: .; clone size: many; CDR3 DNA: TGTGCCAGCAGCCCCGCAGGGCTTTCACCCCTCCACTTT; CDR3 protein: CASSPAGLSPLHF
V gene: TRBV7-9; J gene: TRBJ1-6; D gene: .; clone size: few; CDR3 DNA: TGTGCCAGCAGCTCACAGGGATCTAATTCACCCCTCCACTTT; CDR3 protein: CASSSQGSNSPLHF
V gene: TRBV10-3; J gene: TRBJ1-6; D gene: TRBD1; clone size: .; CDR3 DNA: TGTGCCATCCGGACAGGGGGCTTTAATTCACCCCTCCACTTT; CDR3 protein: CAIRTGGFNSPLHF
V gene: TRBV28; J gene: TRBJ2-3; D gene: TRBD1; clone size: many; CDR3 DNA: TGTGCCAGCAGTTACGGACAGGCCCCAGATACGCAGTATTTT; CDR3 protein: CASSYGQAPDTQYF
V gene: TRBV28; J gene: TRBJ2-7; D gene: .; clone size: few; CDR3 DNA: TGTGCCAGCCACTCCGAGCCCTACGAGCAGTACTTC; CDR3 protein: CASHSEPYEQYF
V gene: TRBV6-1; J gene: TRBJ2-7; D gene: TRBD1; clone size: .; CDR3 DNA: TGTGCCAGCAGTGAGGACAGGGACGAAGACTACGAGCAGTACTTC; CDR3 protein: CASSEDRDEDYEQYF
V gene: TRBV10-3; J gene: TRBJ2-5; D gene: .; clone size: few; CDR3 DNA: TGTGCCATCAGGGTCTCGCCACAAGAGACCCAGTACTTC; CDR3 protein: CAIRVSPQETQYF
V gene: TRBV4-1; J gene: TRBJ2-7; D gene: .; clone size: .; CDR3 DNA: TGCGCCAGCAGCCAAGCGGGGGAGCAGTACTTC; CDR3 protein: CASSQAGEQYF
V gene: TRBV5-4; J gene: TRBJ2-1; D gene: TRBD2; clone size: few; CDR3 DNA: TGTGCCAGCAGCCTATCTTCCCCCGGGACTAGCCCCCCCGATGAGCAGTTCTTC; CDR3 protein: CASSLSSPGTSPPDEQFF
V gene: TRBV10-3; J gene: TRBJ2-2; D gene: TRBD1; clone size: .; CDR3 DNA: TGTGCCATCAGTGAGCCTCGGACAGGGGGAGCCGGGGAGCTGTTTTTT; CDR3 protein: CAISEPRTGGAGELFF
V gene: TRBV12-3/TRBV12-4; J gene: TRBJ1-2; D gene: .; clone size: .; CDR3 DNA: TGTGCCAGCAGACCCCGCGGGGCGCTTGGCTACACCTTC; CDR3 protein: CASRPRGALGYTF
V gene: TRBV6-1; J gene: TRBJ2-5; D gene: .; clone size: .; CDR3 DNA: TGTGCCAGCAGTGAACTCCACCAAGAGACCCAGTACTTC; CDR3 protein: CASSELHQETQYF
V gene: TRBV7-3; J gene: TRBJ2-3; D gene: .; clone size: .; CDR3 DNA: TGTGCCAGCAGCACGGAGACCGGCACAGATACGCAGTATTTT; CDR3 protein: CASSTETGTDTQYF
V gene: TRBV19; J gene: TRBJ1-5; D gene: TRBD1; clone size: .; CDR3 DNA: TGTGCCACCGGGACAGGGGATTACAATCAGCCCCAGCATTTT; CDR3 protein: CATGTGDYNQPQHF
V gene: TRBV7-6; J gene: TRBJ2-7; D gene: TRBD1; clone size: many; CDR3 DNA: TGTGCCAGCAGCTACAGGGACAGGGTCAACGAGCAGTACTTC; CDR3 protein: CASSYRDRVNEQYF
V gene: TRBV7-2; J gene: TRBJ1-2; D gene: TRBD1; clone size: many; CDR3 DNA: TGTGCCAGCAGCTTAGCTGCAGGGGGCGATGGGGATGGCTACACCTTC; CDR3 protein: CASSLAAGGDGDGYTF
V gene: TRBV7-4; J gene: TRBJ1-5; D gene: TRBD1; clone size: .; CDR3 DNA: TGTGTCAGCAGCCCCGGGACAGGGAGAGGCCAGCCCCAGCATTTT; CDR3 protein: CVSSPGTGRGQPQHF
V gene: TRBV6-2/TRBV6-3; J gene: TRBJ2-3; D gene: .; clone size: many; CDR3 DNA: TGTGCCAGCAGTTACCAGGGCACAGATACGCAGTATTTT; CDR3 protein: CASSYQGTDTQYF
V gene: TRBV6-2/TRBV6-3; J gene: TRBJ1-2; D gene: .; clone size: few; CDR3 DNA: TGTGCCAGCAGTCACCCCCGGGACAACTTTAACTATGGCTACACCTTC; CDR3 protein: CASSHPRDNFNYGYTF
V gene: TRBV20-1; J gene: TRBJ2-1; D gene: TRBD2; clone size: .; CDR3 DNA: TGCAGTGCTAGATTGCGGGGGGGCCGAGAGCAGTTCTTC; CDR3 protein: CSARLRGGREQFF
V gene: TRBV28; J gene: TRBJ2-2; D gene: .; clone size: few; CDR3 DNA: TGTGCCAGCACCAATGGGCGCGAAATGGCCGGGGAGCTGTTTTTT; CDR3 protein: CASTNGREMAGELFF
V gene: TRBV4-3; J gene: TRBJ1-2; D gene: TRBD1; clone size: few; CDR3 DNA: TGCGCCAGCAGCCCCCCAGCAGCTGCAGGGACAGGGGGCGCCGGATACTATGGCTACACCTTC; CDR3 protein: CASSPPAAAGTGGAGYYGYTF
V gene: TRBV7-6; J gene: TRBJ2-1; D gene: TRBD1; clone size: many; CDR3 DNA: TGTGCCAGCAGCTTAAGGGGACAGAAGGTGCAGTTCTTC; CDR3 protein: CASSLRGQKVQFF
V gene: TRBV12-3/TRBV12-4; J gene: TRBJ2-7; D gene: TRBD2; clone size: .; CDR3 DNA: TGTGCCAGCGGTTGGACTAGCCTTAAGGAGCAGTACTTC; CDR3 protein: CASGWTSLKEQYF
V gene: TRBV10-3; J gene: TRBJ2-3; D gene: TRBD2; clone size: .; CDR3 DNA: TGTGCCATCAGTTCGGGGGGGGCCACAGATACGCAGTATTTT; CDR3 protein: CAISSGGATDTQYF
V gene: TRBV6-4; J gene: TRBJ1-2; D gene: .; clone size: .; CDR3 DNA: TGTGCCAGCAGTGACTCTGACAGGCCGTTAGCTAACTATGGCTACACCTTC; CDR3 protein: CASSDSDRPLANYGYTF
V gene: TRBV7-2; J gene: TRBJ1-1; D gene: .; clone size: many; CDR3 DNA: TGTGCCAGCAGCTTCGGGCCCGATATGAACACTGAAGCTTTCTTT; CDR3 protein: CASSFGPDMNTEAFF
V gene: TRBV7-3; J gene: TRBJ2-2; D gene: .; clone size: many; CDR3 DNA: TGTGCCAGCAGCTTAACAGACTGGGGGGAGCTGTTTTTT; CDR3 protein: CASSLTDWGELFF
V gene: TRBV7-6; J gene: TRBJ2-5; D gene: TRBD1; clone size: many; CDR3 DNA: TGTGCCAGCAGCATAGGACAGGGGGCAGGGGAGACCCAGTACTTC; CDR3 protein: CASSIGQGAGETQYF
V gene: TRBV7-8; J gene: TRBJ2-1; D gene: .; clone size: many; CDR3 DNA: TGTGCCAGCAGCCCATACCCAGCGGTAAGCTCCTACAATGAGCAGTTCTTC; CDR3 protein: CASSPYPAVSSYNEQFF
V gene: TRBV15; J gene: TRBJ2-7; D gene: .; clone size: .; CDR3 DNA: TGTGCCACCAGCAGAGACTCGCGCCGGCAGTACTTC; CDR3 protein: CATSRDSRRQYF
V gene: TRBV19; J gene: TRBJ2-6; D gene: TRBD1; clone size: many; CDR3 DNA: TGTGCCAGTAGTAGTCAGGGGGCTTCCTACTCTGGGGCCAACGTCCTGACTTTC; CDR3 protein: CASSSQGASYSGANVLTF
V gene: TRBV2; J gene: TRBJ2-1; D gene: .; clone size: .; CDR3 DNA: TGTGCCAGCTGCGTAATCTACAATGAGCAGTTCTTC; CDR3 protein: CASCVIYNEQFF